The T cell receptor beta chain described here comes from a study of blood T cell repertoires in COVID-19. Original processing methods: Counts of nucleated cells, estimated from reference gene primer amplification, were obtained. Libraries were prepared by immunoSEQ multiplex PCR; TCRdb keeps only in-frame clonotypes and omits some of them. The DNA was the basis for D and trimming; V, J and clone size are from that table. Altogether hundreds of thousands of clones are present, approximately 90% being singletons, with the ten largest covering over 4.5%. V was trimmed by 5 bases and J by 2 bases, leaving 13 bases between them. CDR3 size: 15 residues. Germline V gives CDR1 SGHTA, CDR2 FQGNSA.

The TCR comes from a man at least 80 years old with acute or convalescent COVID-19. The material sequenced was peripheral blood. The chain joins TRBV7-2 to TRBJ2-1; TRBD2 might be the D (6 bases). The CDR3 sequence is CASSRSGRTYNEQFF. CDR3 nucleotide sequence: TGTGCCAGCAGCCGTAGTGGGAGGACCTACAATGAGCAGTTCTTC.